Listed below are T cell receptor beta chains from one sample, sequenced in a study of cytomegalovirus exposure and HLA in healthy donors. Here immunoSEQ multiplex PCR was the method, and the copy in TCRdb shows in-frame clones only, minus some. The sample shows about 140,000 clones, around 90% of them seen only once. The specimen was PBMCs. Receptors originate from a woman between 40 and 55 years old in good health and CMV-seronegative. Both conserved end residues are part of each CDR3. The order of the fields is CDR3 DNA, CDR3 protein, J gene, V gene, clone size, D gene, CDR3 length. The D gene is left open where the match is weak. Clone sizes are given selectively: once, few, many, or a class where the clone is expanded.

CDR3 DNA: TGTGCCAGCAGTTACTATACAGGGGGGAACACTGAAGCTTTCTTT
CDR3 protein: CASSYYTGGNTEAFF
J gene: TRBJ1-1
V gene: TRBV6-5
clone size: -
D gene: TRBD1
CDR3 length: 15

CDR3 DNA: TGTGCCAGCAGTTACTCTGGCGGGGAGTGGGAGACCCAGTACTTC
CDR3 protein: CASSYSGGEWETQYF
J gene: TRBJ2-5
V gene: TRBV6-5
clone size: once
D gene: -
CDR3 length: 15

CDR3 DNA: TGTGCCAGCAGCCCCAGGGGGGACACTGAAGCTTTCTTT
CDR3 protein: CASSPRGDTEAFF
J gene: TRBJ1-1
V gene: TRBV7-9
clone size: -
D gene: TRBD1
CDR3 length: 13

CDR3 DNA: TGTGCCAGCAGCCGAGGGAGGAATCAGCCCCAGCATTTT
CDR3 protein: CASSRGRNQPQHF
J gene: TRBJ1-5
V gene: TRBV11-2
clone size: -
D gene: -
CDR3 length: 13

CDR3 DNA: TGTGCCAGTAGTATTGGCTCCGGGAGCGGTGGAGATACGCAGTATTTT
CDR3 protein: CASSIGSGSGGDTQYF
J gene: TRBJ2-3
V gene: TRBV19
clone size: once
D gene: -
CDR3 length: 16

CDR3 DNA: TGTGCCAGCAGCGGACAGGGGTGGGGAACTGAAGCTTTCTTT
CDR3 protein: CASSGQGWGTEAFF
J gene: TRBJ1-1
V gene: TRBV7-2
clone size: -
D gene: TRBD1
CDR3 length: 14

CDR3 DNA: TGTGCCAGCGAAGGGTTTGCTGCGGGAGGGGGCGAGCAGTTCTTC
CDR3 protein: CASEGFAAGGGEQFF
J gene: TRBJ2-1
V gene: TRBV5-4
clone size: -
D gene: TRBD2
CDR3 length: 15

CDR3 DNA: TGTGCCAGCAGCGTAGTAGGTATGGTCGGGTATTTGAGGGACAATGAGCAGTTCTTC
CDR3 protein: CASSVVGMVGYLRDNEQFF
J gene: TRBJ2-1
V gene: TRBV9
clone size: -
D gene: -
CDR3 length: 19

CDR3 DNA: TGCGCCAGCAGTCTCACGGACAGGGGGAGAAGGTATGGCTACACCTTC
CDR3 protein: CASSLTDRGRRYGYTF
J gene: TRBJ1-2
V gene: TRBV23-1
clone size: -
D gene: TRBD1
CDR3 length: 16

CDR3 DNA: TGTGCCAGCAGCTTCCTCAGGACTAGCGTGGGCTACGAGCAGTACTTC
CDR3 protein: CASSFLRTSVGYEQYF
J gene: TRBJ2-7
V gene: TRBV13
clone size: -
D gene: TRBD2
CDR3 length: 16

CDR3 DNA: TGTTCCAGCAGCTCTAGCGGGAGTGACATTCAGTACTTC
CDR3 protein: CSSSSSGSDIQYF
J gene: TRBJ2-4
V gene: TRBV7-9
clone size: once
D gene: TRBD2
CDR3 length: 13

CDR3 DNA: TGTGCCAGCAGTTTCACCGGGGGCAGGGGGCGCTTAGAGACCCAGTACTTC
CDR3 protein: CASSFTGGRGRLETQYF
J gene: TRBJ2-5
V gene: TRBV28
clone size: -
D gene: TRBD1
CDR3 length: 17

CDR3 DNA: TGTGCCAGCAGCTTGGAGGCAGGGTCGAACGAGCAGTACTTC
CDR3 protein: CASSLEAGSNEQYF
J gene: TRBJ2-7
V gene: TRBV5-4
clone size: few
D gene: -
CDR3 length: 14

CDR3 DNA: TGCGCCAGCAGCTTGGACCCTAGCTCCTACGAGCAGTACTTC
CDR3 protein: CASSLDPSSYEQYF
J gene: TRBJ2-7
V gene: TRBV5-1
clone size: -
D gene: -
CDR3 length: 14

CDR3 DNA: TGTGCCAGTAGTATTAATGTAGAGTCCGAGCAGTACTTC
CDR3 protein: CASSINVESEQYF
J gene: TRBJ2-7
V gene: TRBV19
clone size: -
D gene: -
CDR3 length: 13

CDR3 DNA: TGTGCCAGCAGTTACGGGACAGGGGGCCGCGAGCAGTACTTC
CDR3 protein: CASSYGTGGREQYF
J gene: TRBJ2-7
V gene: TRBV6-5
clone size: -
D gene: TRBD1
CDR3 length: 14

CDR3 DNA: TGTGCCAGCAGTTATTCTAGTAAAAGCAATCAGCCCCAGCATTTT
CDR3 protein: CASSYSSKSNQPQHF
J gene: TRBJ1-5
V gene: TRBV6-5
clone size: -
D gene: -
CDR3 length: 15

CDR3 DNA: TGTGCCAGCAGCTCCCAGGGGGCCCAGAACACTGAAGCTTTCTTT
CDR3 protein: CASSSQGAQNTEAFF
J gene: TRBJ1-1
V gene: TRBV11-2
clone size: -
D gene: TRBD1
CDR3 length: 15

CDR3 DNA: TGTGCCAGCAGTGTTGACAGGGTTGGCAATCAGCCCCAGCATTTT
CDR3 protein: CASSVDRVGNQPQHF
J gene: TRBJ1-5
V gene: TRBV2
clone size: -
D gene: TRBD1
CDR3 length: 15

CDR3 DNA: TGTGCCAGCAGGTCGGGACTCCGGGAGAATGAGCAGTTCTTC
CDR3 protein: CASRSGLRENEQFF
J gene: TRBJ2-1
V gene: TRBV5-4
clone size: once
D gene: -
CDR3 length: 14

CDR3 DNA: TGTGCCAGCAGGGCCGGGACAGGGGACAATCAGCCCCAGCATTTT
CDR3 protein: CASRAGTGDNQPQHF
J gene: TRBJ1-5
V gene: TRBV7-9
clone size: once
D gene: TRBD1
CDR3 length: 15

CDR3 DNA: TGTGCCAGCAGCCCGCCGGGCAGGGCAGATCAGCCCCAGCATTTT
CDR3 protein: CASSPPGRADQPQHF
J gene: TRBJ1-5
V gene: TRBV11-3
clone size: -
D gene: -
CDR3 length: 15

CDR3 DNA: TGCGCCAGCAGCCACGACAGGAACACTGAAGCTTTCTTT
CDR3 protein: CASSHDRNTEAFF
J gene: TRBJ1-1
V gene: TRBV4-1
clone size: -
D gene: -
CDR3 length: 13

CDR3 DNA: TGTGCCTGGAGTGGGGGGACAGAGCTTAATGAAAAACTGTTTTTT
CDR3 protein: CAWSGGTELNEKLFF
J gene: TRBJ1-4
V gene: TRBV30
clone size: -
D gene: TRBD1
CDR3 length: 15

CDR3 DNA: TGTGCCAGCAGTCCCGGGACAGGGGGACGACAGCCCCAGCATTTT
CDR3 protein: CASSPGTGGRQPQHF
J gene: TRBJ1-5
V gene: TRBV27
clone size: -
D gene: TRBD1
CDR3 length: 15

CDR3 DNA: TGTGCCAGCAGGAGATATGAGACAGATTTTAACACCTTC
CDR3 protein: CASRRYETDFNTF
J gene: TRBJ1-2
V gene: TRBV6-5
clone size: -
D gene: -
CDR3 length: 13

CDR3 DNA: TGTGCCAGCAGGCTAGCGGGATCGCACAAGGAGACCCAGTACTTC
CDR3 protein: CASRLAGSHKETQYF
J gene: TRBJ2-5
V gene: TRBV27
clone size: -
D gene: TRBD2
CDR3 length: 15

CDR3 DNA: TGCGCCAGCAGCCAAGAGAGCGCCGGGGCCAACGTCCTGACTTTC
CDR3 protein: CASSQESAGANVLTF
J gene: TRBJ2-6
V gene: TRBV4-1
clone size: -
D gene: -
CDR3 length: 15

CDR3 DNA: TGTGCCAGCAGTTTATCCCTCTATGGCTACACCTTC
CDR3 protein: CASSLSLYGYTF
J gene: TRBJ1-2
V gene: TRBV28
clone size: -
D gene: -
CDR3 length: 12

CDR3 DNA: TGTGCCAGCAGCTTGAAGGGACTAGCGGGCTACGAGCAGTACTTC
CDR3 protein: CASSLKGLAGYEQYF
J gene: TRBJ2-7
V gene: TRBV5-8
clone size: -
D gene: TRBD2
CDR3 length: 15

CDR3 DNA: TGTGCTAGCAGACTCCTCCGGACAGGGAGGTCTGAAGCTTTCTTT
CDR3 protein: CASRLLRTGRSEAFF
J gene: TRBJ1-1
V gene: TRBV7-7
clone size: -
D gene: TRBD1
CDR3 length: 15

CDR3 DNA: TGCGCCAGCAGTCGGGATACGACAGGCCCTAACTATGGCTACACCTTC
CDR3 protein: CASSRDTTGPNYGYTF
J gene: TRBJ1-2
V gene: TRBV5-1
clone size: -
D gene: -
CDR3 length: 16

CDR3 DNA: TGTGCCAGCAGTGAGGCAGGGGAAGGTGAGCAGTTCTTC
CDR3 protein: CASSEAGEGEQFF
J gene: TRBJ2-1
V gene: TRBV25-1
clone size: few
D gene: -
CDR3 length: 13

CDR3 DNA: TGCGCCAGCAGCCCAGGGACTAGCGGGAGGGTGTACAATGAGCAGTTCTTC
CDR3 protein: CASSPGTSGRVYNEQFF
J gene: TRBJ2-1
V gene: TRBV5-1
clone size: -
D gene: TRBD2
CDR3 length: 17

CDR3 DNA: TGTGCCAGCAGTCCTAGCTTAACCGGGGGTGAGCAGTTCTTC
CDR3 protein: CASSPSLTGGEQFF
J gene: TRBJ2-1
V gene: TRBV6-6
clone size: -
D gene: -
CDR3 length: 14

CDR3 DNA: TGCGCCAGCAGTCAACCGACAGAGAAGGGGCCTGAAGCTTTCTTT
CDR3 protein: CASSQPTEKGPEAFF
J gene: TRBJ1-1
V gene: TRBV23-1
clone size: -
D gene: -
CDR3 length: 15

CDR3 DNA: TGCGCCAGCAGCTCATACAGGGGACTCCAAGAGACCCAGTACTTC
CDR3 protein: CASSSYRGLQETQYF
J gene: TRBJ2-5
V gene: TRBV5-1
clone size: -
D gene: -
CDR3 length: 15

CDR3 DNA: TGTGCCAGCAGTGAAAACTTCCCTTCTCCGACTTTGAACACTGAAGCTTTCTTT
CDR3 protein: CASSENFPSPTLNTEAFF
J gene: TRBJ1-1
V gene: TRBV6-1
clone size: -
D gene: -
CDR3 length: 18

CDR3 DNA: TGTGCCAGCAGCGTAGGGGGACTAGCGGGAGCCGAGCAGTTCTTC
CDR3 protein: CASSVGGLAGAEQFF
J gene: TRBJ2-1
V gene: TRBV9
clone size: -
D gene: TRBD2
CDR3 length: 15

CDR3 DNA: TGTGCCAGCACTAATCCGGGTGGTCGTTACGAGCAGTACTTC
CDR3 protein: CASTNPGGRYEQYF
J gene: TRBJ2-7
V gene: TRBV6-5
clone size: -
D gene: -
CDR3 length: 14

CDR3 DNA: TGTGCCATCAGTAAACGTAGCCTCCAACTCTCCTACGAGCAGTACTTC
CDR3 protein: CAISKRSLQLSYEQYF
J gene: TRBJ2-7
V gene: TRBV10-3
clone size: once
D gene: -
CDR3 length: 16

CDR3 DNA: TGTGCCAGCAGCTTAGCGATGGGACTAGCGGGAAAAGATACGCAGTATTTT
CDR3 protein: CASSLAMGLAGKDTQYF
J gene: TRBJ2-3
V gene: TRBV7-9
clone size: -
D gene: TRBD2
CDR3 length: 17